A single sample gave rise to the 20 T cell receptor beta chains below, sequenced in a study of shared clonotypes between healthy human individuals. The assay was immunoSEQ multiplex PCR, and TCRdb's table has in-frame clones only and misses some. The sample records about 680,000 clones, about two thirds being singletons. The material sequenced was memory CD4+ T cells sorted from blood. The subset denotes: CD45RA-negative fraction. The receptors originated from a woman aged 25 to 39 in good health.

The sample holds many counts of this clone. The rearrangement uses TRBV10-3 and TRBJ1-1; 7 bases are shared with TRBD1. The V gene end was trimmed by 6 bases and the J gene end by 3 bases; junction bases not matched to a gene: 4. Germline CDR1 is ENHRY and CDR2 is SYGVKD. The CDR3 runs to 13 residues. As DNA, the CDR3 is TGTGCCATCAGAGACAGGGTGGACACTGAAGCTTTCTTT. Protein product: CAIRDRVDTEAFF.

This clone was detected ten times or more. Other DNA sequences in the same sample also yield this CDR3. This chain joins TRBV2 and TRBJ1-5; TRBD1 aligns across 10 bases. Trimming cost V 1 base and J 7 bases; bases outside gene matches: 4. The CDR3 length is 15 residues. The V gene's germline CDR1 is SNHLY and CDR2 FYNNEI. This CDR3 reads CASSEEGQGQQPQHF. Here the CDR3 DNA reads TGTGCCAGCAGTGAAGAGGGACAGGGGCAGCAGCCCCAGCATTTT.

On this clone itself: Other DNA variants within this sample encode the same CDR3. The chain combines TRBV2 with TRBJ1-4, with 7 bases that match TRBD1. The CDR3 consists of 14 residues. Germline CDR1 and CDR2: SNHLY and FYNNEI. The trim removed 2 bases at V and 3 bases at J, leaving 0 bases unmatched. CDR3 DNA: TGTGCCAGCAGTGAACAGGGGGCTAATGAAAAACTGTTTTTT. It yields the protein CASSEQGANEKLFF.

The CDR3 DNA reads TGTGCCAGCAGTGAAGCGCGTATTTTTGGGACCCAGTACTTC. Its protein is CASSEARIFGTQYF. The rearrangement links TRBV6-1 to TRBJ2-5; D unclear. The CDR3 sequence is 14 residues long. The V end lost 0 bases, the J end lost 7 bases, and 12 bases lay between the germline ends. The germline V gene has CDR1 MNHNS and CDR2 SASEGT.

The V gene is TRBV28, the J gene TRBJ2-7; the match to TRBD2 covers 7 bases. V lost 3 bases and J lost 0; bases outside the gene matches: 5. This CDR3 is 15 amino acids long. CDR1 MDHEN and CDR2 SYDVKM come from the germline V gene. The CDR3 reads CASSFPGGSSYEQYF. As DNA, the CDR3 is TGTGCCAGCAGTTTCCCAGGCGGGAGCTCCTACGAGCAGTACTTC.

J is TRBJ2-6 and V is TRBV7-3, with D possibly being TRBD1 (6 bases). V was cut by 2 bases and J by 2 bases, with 10 bases left in between. The CDR3 runs to 16 residues. Per the germline V gene, CDR1 is SGHTA and CDR2 is FQGTGA. CDR3: CASSLSPGAGANVLTF. CDR3 nucleotide sequence: TGTGCCAGCAGCTTATCGCCAGGGGCTGGGGCCAACGTCCTGACTTTC. Complete variable domain (other parts from reference TRBV7-3 and TRBJ2-6): GAGVSQTPSNKVTEKGKYVELRCDPISGHTALYWYRQSLGQGPEFLIYFQGTGAADDSGLPNDRFFAVRPEGSVSTLKIQRTERGDSAVYLCASSLSPGAGANVLTFGAGSRLTVL.

The table lists this clone with a count of one. CDR3 sequence: CASREGEGPREQYF. CDR3 bases: TGCGCCAGCAGGGAGGGAGAGGGACCCCGCGAGCAGTACTTC. V is TRBV5-1 and J is TRBJ2-7; a possible D gene is TRBD2 (6 bases). There are 14 residues in the CDR3. With 5 bases removed from V and 6 bases from J, the gap between germline ends came to 18 bases. CDR1 and CDR2 from the germline V gene are SGHRS and YFSETQ.

This clone was detected a few times. This chain links TRBV6-1 with TRBJ1-1; D ambiguous. Trimming took 2 bases from V and 4 from J, leaving 8 bases between them. CDR3 length: 13 amino acids. Germline CDR1 and CDR2: MNHNS and SASEGT. The CDR3 bases are TGTGCCAGCAGTGAATCGAGTTTCACTGAAGCTTTCTTT. Amino acid sequence: CASSESSFTEAFF.

This chain joins TRBV11-2 and TRBJ2-5; the D is unclear. Deletions cut 2 bases from V and 1 base from J, with 11 bases between. Germline CDR1 SGHAT, CDR2 FQNNGV. There are 15 residues in the CDR3. CDR3 in amino acids: CASSLMTMGQETQYF. For the CDR3, the DNA is TGTGCCAGCAGCTTAATGACGATGGGCCAAGAGACCCAGTACTTC.

V gene TRBV30 combines with J gene TRBJ1-4; D is perhaps TRBD1 (5 bases). This CDR3 is 13 amino acids long. The germline V gene has CDR1 GTSNPN and CDR2 SVGIG (reference sequence). Between the trimmed V and J ends, which lost 2 bases and 8 bases, there was a span of 12 bases. The CDR3 region has the DNA TGTGCCTGGAGTCACGGGGGTCGAGAAAAACTGTTTTTT. As protein: CAWSHGGREKLFF.

Notes on this clone: One end of the junction is discordant with germline, which a read error may explain. The sample carries other DNA sequences with the same CDR3. V gene TRBV6-5 combines with J gene TRBJ2-5; no definite D call. Germline V gene lookup returns CDR1 MNHEY and CDR2 SVGAGI. This CDR3 region has 11 residues. The CDR3: CASSYQETQYF. CDR3 sequence (DNA): TGTGCCAGCAGTTACCAGGAGACCCAGTACTTC.

The chain couples TRBV6-1 to TRBJ1-4; TRBD1 matches 9 bases. V lost 8 bases and J lost 5; bases outside the gene matches: 3. Germline V gene sequence: CDR1 MNHNS, CDR2 SASEGT. The CDR3 runs to 13 residues. CDR3: CASRDRVNEKLFF. The CDR3 nucleotides read TGTGCCAGCCGGGACAGGGTAAATGAAAAACTGTTTTTT.

The chain couples TRBV27 to TRBJ1-5; D gene uncertain. CDR1 is MNHEY, CDR2 SMNVEV, per germline (reference sequence). This CDR3 has 15 residues. Trimming pared 0 bases from V and 4 bases from J, leaving 10 bases between. CDR3 in amino acids: CASSLSAQKNQPQHF. In DNA, the CDR3 is TGTGCCAGCAGTTTATCGGCCCAAAAAAATCAGCCCCAGCATTTT.

This clone occurred many times. The chain couples TRBV10-3 to TRBJ2-6; D is uncertain. This CDR3 is built from 16 residues. V lost 7 bases and J 0 bases, leaving 13 bases between the germline ends. Germline CDR1 ENHRY, CDR2 SYGVKD. The CDR3 bases are TGTGCCATCAACTCGGACGGGCCCTCTGGGGCCAACGTCCTGACTTTC. This sequence encodes CAINSDGPSGANVLTF.

This clone came up a few times. Other DNA sequences within the sample encode an identical CDR3. The chain joins TRBV28 to TRBJ1-2; D unclear. Per the germline V gene, CDR1 is MDHEN and CDR2 is SYDVKM. V was cut by 5 bases and J by 4 bases, with 14 bases left in between. CDR3 length: 14 amino acids. CDR3 nucleotides: TGTGCCAGCAGTCTGCCTGCCGAGGGCTATGGCTACACCTTC. This encodes CASSLPAEGYGYTF.

The rearrangement joins TRBV6-1 to TRBJ2-7, with unresolved D. V lost 4 bases and J lost 6, with 19 bases in between. Germline V lookup: CDR1 MNHNS, CDR2 SASEGT. The CDR3 is made up of 15 amino acids. This CDR3 reads CASSGSSSPSGEQYF. Here the CDR3 DNA reads TGTGCCAGCAGTGGGTCCAGTAGTCCTTCGGGCGAGCAGTACTTC.

This rearrangement joins TRBV2 to TRBJ1-1, with D uncertain. The germline V gene encodes CDR1 SNHLY and CDR2 FYNNEI. Trimming removed 5 bases from V and 7 bases from J, with 11 bases in between. The length of the CDR3 is 12 residues. CDR3: CASSKSGVEAFF. CDR3 bases: TGTGCCAGCAGTAAATCGGGAGTTGAAGCTTTCTTT.

The chain recombines TRBV2 with TRBJ1-3; no firm D call. This CDR3 contains 13 residues. Germline V gene lookup returns CDR1 SNHLY and CDR2 FYNNEI. The germline V and J ends were trimmed by 5 bases and 4 bases, with 9 bases remaining between them. CDR3 protein: CASSLDWGNTIYF. The CDR3 DNA follows: TGTGCCAGCAGTCTCGATTGGGGAAACACCATATATTTT. The complete variable domain, with remaining parts taken from reference TRBV2 and TRBJ1-3, reads EPEVTQTPSHQVTQMGQEVILRCVPISNHLYFYWYRQILGQKVEFLVSFYNNEISEKSEIFDDQFSVERPDGSNFTLKIRSTKLEDSAMYFCASSLDWGNTIYFGEGSWLTVV.

This clone was seen only once. The chain has TRBV11-3 and TRBJ2-3; D possibly corresponds to TRBD2 (6 bases). There are 15 residues in the CDR3. The germline gives CDR1 SGHNT, CDR2 YENEEA. Trimming took off 5 bases at V and 2 bases at J, with 14 bases between the two ends. The CDR3 region is CASSPTWTNTDTQYF. The DNA of the CDR3 is TGTGCCAGCAGCCCTACCTGGACTAACACAGATACGCAGTATTTT.

The chain uses TRBV10-1 and TRBJ2-7; no definite D call. CDR1 and CDR2 (germline): WNHNN, SYGVQD (reference sequence). Trimming shortened V by 10 bases and J by 2 bases, and 15 bases separated the two germline ends. The CDR3 has 13 amino acids. CDR3 sequence reads: CATPTVPTYEQYF. The CDR3 coding sequence is TGCGCCACCCCGACGGTCCCCACCTACGAGCAGTACTTC.